This T cell receptor beta chain was retrieved from a study of blood T cell repertoires in COVID-19. Study summary: Acute-phase and convalescent COVID-19 samples originated in the United States, Italy and Spain. Sources were T cells, B-cell-depleted T cells, or PBMCs; the material itself was cDNA or gDNA.

Original processing methods: Researchers report that nucleated cell counts were estimated from reference gene primer amplification. Using immunoSEQ multiplex PCR, the repertoire was profiled, and TCRdb retains in-frame clones only, with some absent. The V and J calls and clone size were taken over from that table, and D and trimming were inferred from the DNA. The sample has 140,000 to 150,000 clones, approximately 91% seen once; the top ten hold about 2.3%. The CDR3 extends over 16 amino acids. Germline loops: CDR1 SGDLS, CDR2 YYNGEE. With 4 bases removed from V and 5 bases from J, the gap between germline ends came to 21 bases.

This receptor was obtained from a human donor in a cohort sampled during active COVID-19. Input material: peripheral blood. V is TRBV9 and J is TRBJ2-5; a possible D gene is TRBD2 (6 bases). CDR3 sequence reads: CASSPRGSGPRETQYF. The CDR3 DNA sequence: TGTGCCAGCAGCCCCCGTGGTAGCGGCCCAAGGGAGACCCAGTACTTC. Looking up the rest from reference TRBV9 and TRBJ2-5 gives the full variable domain: DSGVTQTPKHLITATGQRVTLRCSPRSGDLSVYWYQQSLDQGLQFLIQYYNGEERAKGNILERFSAQQFPDLHSELNLSSLELGDSALYFCASSPRGSGPRETQYFGPGTRLLVL.